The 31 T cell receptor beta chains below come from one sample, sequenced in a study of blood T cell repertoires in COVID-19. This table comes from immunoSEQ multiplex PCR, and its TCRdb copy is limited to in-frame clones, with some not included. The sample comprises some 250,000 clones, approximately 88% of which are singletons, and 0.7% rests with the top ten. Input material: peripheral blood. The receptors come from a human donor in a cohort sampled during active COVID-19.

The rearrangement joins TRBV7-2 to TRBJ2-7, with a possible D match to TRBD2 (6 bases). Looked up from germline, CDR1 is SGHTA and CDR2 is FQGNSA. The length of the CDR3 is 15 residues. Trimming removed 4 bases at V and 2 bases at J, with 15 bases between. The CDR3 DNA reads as TGTGCCAGCAGCTCCGGCGGGAAGGGCGCCTACGAGCAGTACTTC. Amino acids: CASSSGGKGAYEQYF.

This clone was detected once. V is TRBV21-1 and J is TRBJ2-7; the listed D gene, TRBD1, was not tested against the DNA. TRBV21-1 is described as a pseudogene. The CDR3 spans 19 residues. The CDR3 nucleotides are TGTGCCAGCAGCAAAACGCCCTTCATATGGGGGACAGGCTTGTACGAGCAGTACTTC. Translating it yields CASSKTPFIWGTGLYEQYF.

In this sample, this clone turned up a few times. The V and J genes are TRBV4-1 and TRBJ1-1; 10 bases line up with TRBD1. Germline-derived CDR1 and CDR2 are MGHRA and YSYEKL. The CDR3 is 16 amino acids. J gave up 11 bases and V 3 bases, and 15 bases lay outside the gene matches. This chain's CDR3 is CASSQTVGQGRHGAFF. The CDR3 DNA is TGCGCCAGCAGCCAGACGGTGGGACAGGGGCGCCATGGGGCTTTCTTT.

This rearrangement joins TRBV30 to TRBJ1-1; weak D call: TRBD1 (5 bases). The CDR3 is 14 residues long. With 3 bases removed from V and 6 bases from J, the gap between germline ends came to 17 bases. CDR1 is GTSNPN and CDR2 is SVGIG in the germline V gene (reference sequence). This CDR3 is CAWRIQEPLAEAFF. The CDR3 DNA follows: TGTGCCTGGAGGATACAGGAACCTTTGGCTGAAGCTTTCTTT.

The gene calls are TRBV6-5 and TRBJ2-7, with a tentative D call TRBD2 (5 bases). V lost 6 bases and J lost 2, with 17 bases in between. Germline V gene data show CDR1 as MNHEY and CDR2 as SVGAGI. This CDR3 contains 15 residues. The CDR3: CASRSRLANAYEQYF. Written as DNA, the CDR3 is TGTGCCAGCAGATCACGGCTAGCCAACGCCTACGAGCAGTACTTC.

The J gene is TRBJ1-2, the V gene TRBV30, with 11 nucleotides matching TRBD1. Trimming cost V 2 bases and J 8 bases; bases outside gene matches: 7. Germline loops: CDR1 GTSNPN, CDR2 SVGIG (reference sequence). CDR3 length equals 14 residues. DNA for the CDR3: TGTGCCTGGAGTACCCGGGACAGGGGGTACGGCTACACCTTC. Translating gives CAWSTRDRGYGYTF.

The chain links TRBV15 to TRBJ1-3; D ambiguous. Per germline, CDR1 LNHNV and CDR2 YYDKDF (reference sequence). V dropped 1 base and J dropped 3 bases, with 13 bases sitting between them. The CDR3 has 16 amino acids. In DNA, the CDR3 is TGTGCCACCAGCAGAGGAGGCGGGGATCATGGAAACACCATATATTTT. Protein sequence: CATSRGGGDHGNTIYF. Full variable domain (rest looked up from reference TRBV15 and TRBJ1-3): DAMVIQNPRYQVTQFGKPVTLSCSQTLNHNVMYWYQQKSSQAPKLLFHYYDKDFNNEADTPDNFQSRRPNTSFCFLDIRSPGLGDTAMYLCATSRGGGDHGNTIYFGEGSWLTVV.

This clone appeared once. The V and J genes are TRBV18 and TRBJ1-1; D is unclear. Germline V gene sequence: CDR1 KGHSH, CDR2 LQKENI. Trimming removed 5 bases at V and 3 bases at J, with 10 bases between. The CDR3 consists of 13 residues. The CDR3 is CASSYGSDTEAFF. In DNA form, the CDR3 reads TGTGCCAGCTCATACGGGTCCGACACTGAAGCTTTCTTT.

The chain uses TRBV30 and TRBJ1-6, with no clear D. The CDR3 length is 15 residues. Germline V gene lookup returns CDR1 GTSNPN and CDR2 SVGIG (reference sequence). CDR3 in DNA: TGTGGGGTTCCGACCCGGGGATCCTATAATTCACCCCTCCACTTT. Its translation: CGVPTRGSYNSPLHF.

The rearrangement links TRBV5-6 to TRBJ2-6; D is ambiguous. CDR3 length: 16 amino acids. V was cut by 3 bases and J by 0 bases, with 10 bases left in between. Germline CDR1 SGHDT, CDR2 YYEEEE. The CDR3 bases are TGTGCCAGCAGCTCCTATGTTTCCTCTGGGGCCAACGTCCTGACTTTC. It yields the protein CASSSYVSSGANVLTF.

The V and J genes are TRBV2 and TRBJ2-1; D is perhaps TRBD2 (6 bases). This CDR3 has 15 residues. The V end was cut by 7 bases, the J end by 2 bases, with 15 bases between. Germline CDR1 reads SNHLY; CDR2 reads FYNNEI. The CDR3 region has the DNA TGTGCCAGCATTACCGGGACTTCTGCCTACAATGAGCAGTTCTTC. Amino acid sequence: CASITGTSAYNEQFF.

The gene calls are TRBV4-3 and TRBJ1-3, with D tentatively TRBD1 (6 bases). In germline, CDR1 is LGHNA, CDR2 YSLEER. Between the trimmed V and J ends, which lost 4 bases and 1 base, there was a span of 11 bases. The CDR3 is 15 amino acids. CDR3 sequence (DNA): TGCGCCAGCAGCCGGGACACTAATTCTGGAAACACCATATATTTT. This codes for CASSRDTNSGNTIYF.

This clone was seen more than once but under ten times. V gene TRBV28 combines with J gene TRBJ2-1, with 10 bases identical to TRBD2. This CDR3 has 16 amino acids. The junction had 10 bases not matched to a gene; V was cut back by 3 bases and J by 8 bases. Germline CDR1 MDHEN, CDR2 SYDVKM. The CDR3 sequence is CASSFLRASGRHEQFF. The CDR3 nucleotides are TGTGCCAGCAGTTTCCTTCGGGCTAGCGGGAGACATGAGCAGTTCTTC.

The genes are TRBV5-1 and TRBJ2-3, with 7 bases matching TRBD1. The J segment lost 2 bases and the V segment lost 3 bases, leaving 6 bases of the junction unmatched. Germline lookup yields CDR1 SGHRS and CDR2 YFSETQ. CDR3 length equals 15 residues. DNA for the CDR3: TGCGCCAGCAGCTACCTGACAGGGATCACAGATACGCAGTATTTT. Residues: CASSYLTGITDTQYF.

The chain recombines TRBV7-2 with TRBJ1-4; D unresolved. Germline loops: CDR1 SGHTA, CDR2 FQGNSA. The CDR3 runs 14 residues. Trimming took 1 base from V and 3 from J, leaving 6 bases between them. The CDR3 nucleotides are TGTGCCAGCAGCTTAGGCAGCGCTAATGAAAAACTGTTTTTT. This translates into CASSLGSANEKLFF. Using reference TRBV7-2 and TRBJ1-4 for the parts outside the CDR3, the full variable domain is GAGVSQSPSNKVTEKGKDVELRCDPISGHTALYWYRQSLGQGLEFLIYFQGNSAPDKSGLPSDRFSAERTGGSVSTLTIQRTQQEDSAVYLCASSLGSANEKLFFGSGTQLSVL.

CDR3 DNA sequence: TGTGCCTGGAGCCTAGCGGGAGGTTTTCAGTACTTC. Translation: CAWSLAGGFQYF. The chain joins TRBV30 to TRBJ2-4, with 11 nucleotides matching TRBD2. The CDR3 spans 12 residues. J gave up 11 bases and V 3 bases, and 3 bases lay outside the gene matches. CDR1 and CDR2 from the germline V gene are GTSNPN and SVGIG (reference sequence).

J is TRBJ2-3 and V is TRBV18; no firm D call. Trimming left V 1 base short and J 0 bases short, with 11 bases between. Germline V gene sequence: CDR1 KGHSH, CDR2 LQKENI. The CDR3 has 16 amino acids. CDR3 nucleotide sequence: TGTGCCAGCTCACCACGGCAGGTTGGGAGCACAGATACGCAGTATTTT. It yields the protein CASSPRQVGSTDTQYF.

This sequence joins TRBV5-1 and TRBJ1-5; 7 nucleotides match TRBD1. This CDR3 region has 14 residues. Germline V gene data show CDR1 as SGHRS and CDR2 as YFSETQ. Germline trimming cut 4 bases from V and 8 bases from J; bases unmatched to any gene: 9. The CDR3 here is CASSATGDSKPQHF. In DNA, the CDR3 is TGCGCCAGCAGCGCCACAGGGGACTCTAAGCCCCAGCATTTT.

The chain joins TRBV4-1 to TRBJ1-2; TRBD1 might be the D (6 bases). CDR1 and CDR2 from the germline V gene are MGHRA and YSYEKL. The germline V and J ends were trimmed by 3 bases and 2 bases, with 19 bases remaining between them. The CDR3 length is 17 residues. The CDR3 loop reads CASSQGAASGLNYGYTF. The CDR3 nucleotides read TGCGCCAGCAGCCAGGGGGCCGCGTCGGGGCTGAACTATGGCTACACCTTC.

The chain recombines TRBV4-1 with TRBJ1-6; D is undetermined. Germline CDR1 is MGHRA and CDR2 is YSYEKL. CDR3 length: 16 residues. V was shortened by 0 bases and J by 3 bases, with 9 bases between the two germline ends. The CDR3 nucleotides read TGCGCCAGCAGCCAAGAGTCCGGGGACTATAATTCACCCCTCCACTTT. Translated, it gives CASSQESGDYNSPLHF.

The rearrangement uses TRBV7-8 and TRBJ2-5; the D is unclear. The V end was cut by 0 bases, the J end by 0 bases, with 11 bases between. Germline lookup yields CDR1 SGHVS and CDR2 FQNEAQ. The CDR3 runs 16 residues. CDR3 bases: TGTGCCAGCAGCTTAGCGACTCCGGGTTACCAAGAGACCCAGTACTTC. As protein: CASSLATPGYQETQYF.

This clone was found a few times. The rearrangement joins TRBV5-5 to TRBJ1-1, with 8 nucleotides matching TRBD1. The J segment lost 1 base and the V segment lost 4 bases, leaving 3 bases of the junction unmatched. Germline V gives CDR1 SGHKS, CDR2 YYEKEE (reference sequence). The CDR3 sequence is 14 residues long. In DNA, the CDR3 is TGTGCCAGCAGCGATGGGACAGGGAACACTGAAGCTTTCTTT. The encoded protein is CASSDGTGNTEAFF.

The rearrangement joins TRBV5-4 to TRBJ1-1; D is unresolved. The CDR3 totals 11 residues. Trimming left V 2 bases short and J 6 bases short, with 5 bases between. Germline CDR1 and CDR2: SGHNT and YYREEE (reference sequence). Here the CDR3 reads CASSFRSEAFF. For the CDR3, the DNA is TGTGCCAGCAGCTTTCGGTCTGAAGCTTTCTTT.

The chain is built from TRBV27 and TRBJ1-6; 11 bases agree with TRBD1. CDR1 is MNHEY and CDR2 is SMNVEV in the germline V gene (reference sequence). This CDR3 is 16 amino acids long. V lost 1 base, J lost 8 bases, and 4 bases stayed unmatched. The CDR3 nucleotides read TGTGCCAGCAGTTTATTTGGGACAGGGGGATATTCACCCCTCCACTTT. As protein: CASSLFGTGGYSPLHF.

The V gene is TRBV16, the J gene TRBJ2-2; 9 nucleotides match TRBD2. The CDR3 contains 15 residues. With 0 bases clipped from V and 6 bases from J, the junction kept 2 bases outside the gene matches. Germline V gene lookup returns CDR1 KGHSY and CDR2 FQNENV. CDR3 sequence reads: CASSQSSGSSGELFF. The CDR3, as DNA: TGTGCCAGCAGCCAATCTAGCGGGAGCTCCGGGGAGCTGTTTTTT.

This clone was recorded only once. The CDR3 DNA sequence: TGTGCCAGCAGTCCATTGACTGCCGGGACCCAGTACTTC. Encoded protein: CASSPLTAGTQYF. The V gene is TRBV28, the J gene TRBJ2-5; no firm D call. V lost 5 bases, J lost 7 bases, and 14 bases lay in between. Germline assignment: CDR1 MDHEN and CDR2 SYDVKM. The CDR3 covers 13 residues.

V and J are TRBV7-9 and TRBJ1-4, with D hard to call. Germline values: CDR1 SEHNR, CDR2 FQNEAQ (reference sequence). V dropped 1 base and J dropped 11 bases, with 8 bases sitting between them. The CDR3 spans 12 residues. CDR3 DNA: TGTGCCAGCAGCTTAGGTAGTCCCAAACTGTTTTTT. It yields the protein CASSLGSPKLFF.

Written as DNA, the CDR3 is TGTGCCATCAAGACAGGCGACAACTACGAGCAGTACTTC. Translating gives CAIKTGDNYEQYF. The chain joins TRBV10-3 to TRBJ2-7; D perhaps matches TRBD1 (6 bases). The CDR3 loop spans 13 amino acids. The ends were cut back, 7 bases at V and 3 bases at J, with 13 bases in the middle. The germline CDR1 and CDR2 sequences are ENHRY and SYGVKD.

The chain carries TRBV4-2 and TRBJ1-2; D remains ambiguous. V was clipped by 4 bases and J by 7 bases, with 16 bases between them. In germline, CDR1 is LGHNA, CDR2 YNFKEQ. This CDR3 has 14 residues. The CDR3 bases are TGTGCCAGCAGCCCCAGCTCGGACTTTGGTGGCTACACCTTC. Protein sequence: CASSPSSDFGGYTF.

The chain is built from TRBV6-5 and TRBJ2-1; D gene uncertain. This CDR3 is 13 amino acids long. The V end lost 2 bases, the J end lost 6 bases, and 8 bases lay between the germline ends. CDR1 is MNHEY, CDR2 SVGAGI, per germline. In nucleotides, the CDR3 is TGTGCCAGCAGTTACACCACAGTCAATGAGCAGTTCTTC. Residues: CASSYTTVNEQFF.

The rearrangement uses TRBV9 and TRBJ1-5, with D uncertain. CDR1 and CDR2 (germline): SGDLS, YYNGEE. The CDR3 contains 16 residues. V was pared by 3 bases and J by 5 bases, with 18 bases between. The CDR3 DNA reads TGTGCCAGCAGCGGCCAGGATAGAGTAGTCTATCAGCCCCAGCATTTT. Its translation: CASSGQDRVVYQPQHF.